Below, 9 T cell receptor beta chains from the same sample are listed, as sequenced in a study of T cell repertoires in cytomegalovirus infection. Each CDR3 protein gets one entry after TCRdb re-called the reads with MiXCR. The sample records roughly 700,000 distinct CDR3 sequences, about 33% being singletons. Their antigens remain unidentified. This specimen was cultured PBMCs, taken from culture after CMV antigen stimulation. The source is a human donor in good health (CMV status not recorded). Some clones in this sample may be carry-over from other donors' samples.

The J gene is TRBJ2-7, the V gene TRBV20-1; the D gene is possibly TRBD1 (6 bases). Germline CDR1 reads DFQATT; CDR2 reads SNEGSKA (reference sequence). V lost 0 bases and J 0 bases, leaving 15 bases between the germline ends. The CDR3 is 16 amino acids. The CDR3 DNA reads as TGCAGTGCTAGAGATAGGCCGGGACACAACTCCTACGAGCAGTACTTC. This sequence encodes CSARDRPGHNSYEQYF.

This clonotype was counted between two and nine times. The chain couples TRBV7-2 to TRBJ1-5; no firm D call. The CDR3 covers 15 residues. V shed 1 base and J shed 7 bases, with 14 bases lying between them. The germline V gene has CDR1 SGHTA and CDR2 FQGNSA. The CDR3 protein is CASSLVGGVGQPQHF. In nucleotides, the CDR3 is TGTGCCAGCAGCTTAGTGGGAGGAGTAGGGCAGCCCCAGCATTTT.

CDR3 in amino acids: CASSIMSGSDTQYF. CDR3 in DNA: TGTGCCAGTAGTATAATGAGCGGGAGCGATACGCAGTATTTT. J is TRBJ2-3 and V is TRBV19; 8 bases fit TRBD2. The CDR3 runs to 14 residues. Germline V CDR1 and CDR2: LNHDA, SQIVND (reference sequence). V trimming: 2 bases; J trimming: 6 bases; junction bases outside the gene matches: 4. Based on the CDR3 plus reference TRBV19 and TRBJ2-3, the full variable domain is DGGITQSPKYLFRKEGQNVTLSCEQNLNHDAMYWYRQDPGQGLRLIYYSQIVNDFQKGDIAEGYSVSREKKESFPLTVTSAQKNPTAFYLCASSIMSGSDTQYFGPGTRLTVL.

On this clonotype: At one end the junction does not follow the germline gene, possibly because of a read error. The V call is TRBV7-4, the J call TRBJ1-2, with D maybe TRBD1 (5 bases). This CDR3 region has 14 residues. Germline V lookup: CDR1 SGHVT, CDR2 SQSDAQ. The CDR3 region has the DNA TGTGCCAGCAGCTTAGTTTTTGGGGACTATGGCCACACCTTC. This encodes CASSLVFGDYGHTF. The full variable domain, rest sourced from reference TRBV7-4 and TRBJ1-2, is GAGVSQSPRYKVAKRGRDVALRCDSISGHVTLYWYRQTLGQGSEVLTYSQSDAQRDKSGRPSGRFSAERPERSVSTLKIQRTEQGDSAVYLCASSLVFGDYGHTFGSGTRLTVV.

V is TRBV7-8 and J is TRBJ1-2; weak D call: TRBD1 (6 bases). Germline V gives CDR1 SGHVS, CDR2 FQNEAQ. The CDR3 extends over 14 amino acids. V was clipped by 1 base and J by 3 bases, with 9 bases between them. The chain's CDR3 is CASSLEAGDYGYTF. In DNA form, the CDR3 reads TGTGCCAGCAGCTTAGAGGCAGGGGACTATGGCTACACCTTC.

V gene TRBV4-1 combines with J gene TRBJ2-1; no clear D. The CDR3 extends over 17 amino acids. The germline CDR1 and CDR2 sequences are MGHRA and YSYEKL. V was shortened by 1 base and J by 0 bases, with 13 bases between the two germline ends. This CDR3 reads CASSQASLFSSYNEQFF. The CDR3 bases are TGCGCCAGCAGCCAAGCTTCCCTTTTTAGCTCCTACAATGAGCAGTTCTTC.

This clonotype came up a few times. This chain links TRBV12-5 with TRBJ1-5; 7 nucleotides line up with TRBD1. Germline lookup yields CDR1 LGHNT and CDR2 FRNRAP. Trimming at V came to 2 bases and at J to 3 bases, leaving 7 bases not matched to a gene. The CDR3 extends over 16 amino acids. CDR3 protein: CASGLSRDRYNQPQHF. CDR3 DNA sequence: TGTGCTAGTGGTTTGTCCCGGGACAGATACAATCAGCCCCAGCATTTT.

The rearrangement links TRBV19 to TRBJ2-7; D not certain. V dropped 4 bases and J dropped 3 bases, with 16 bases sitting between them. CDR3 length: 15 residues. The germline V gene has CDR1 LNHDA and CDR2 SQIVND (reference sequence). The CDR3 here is CASSTSRGVDYEQYF. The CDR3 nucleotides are TGTGCCAGTAGTACCTCACGTGGGGTTGACTACGAGCAGTACTTC. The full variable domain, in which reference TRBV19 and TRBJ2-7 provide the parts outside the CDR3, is DGGITQSPKYLFRKEGQNVTLSCEQNLNHDAMYWYRQDPGQGLRLIYYSQIVNDFQKGDIAEGYSVSREKKESFPLTVTSAQKNPTAFYLCASSTSRGVDYEQYFGPGTRLTVT.

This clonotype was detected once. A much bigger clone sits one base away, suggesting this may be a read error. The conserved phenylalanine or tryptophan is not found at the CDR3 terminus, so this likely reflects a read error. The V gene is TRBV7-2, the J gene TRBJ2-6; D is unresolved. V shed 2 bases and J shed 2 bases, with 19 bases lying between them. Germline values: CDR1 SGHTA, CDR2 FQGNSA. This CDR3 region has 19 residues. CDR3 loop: CASSLKVRPFRAGANVLTL. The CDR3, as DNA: TGTGCCAGCAGCTTAAAGGTTAGACCGTTCCGAGCTGGGGCCAACGTCCTGACTTTA.